The clone carrying this T cell receptor (beta chain) has just a few counts. Other DNA sequences of this sample code for an identical CDR3. V lost 3 bases, J lost 3 bases, and 2 bases stayed unmatched. Per germline, CDR1 SGHRS and CDR2 YFSETQ. CDR3 length equals 13 residues. The source of the sample is a study of blood T cell repertoires in COVID-19. About the research overall: COVID-19 samples collected from the United States, Italy and Spain covered acute and convalescent phases. Sample material is recorded as cDNA or gDNA derived from T cells, B-cell-depleted T cells, or PBMCs.

Original processing notes: Cell counts per sample came from amplifying reference gene primers. Sequencing used immunoSEQ multiplex PCR; TCRdb keeps in-frame clones, though not all of them. That table gives V, J and clone size, and the DNA gave D and trimming. The sample shows some 530,000 clones, over 75% of them seen only once. Source material: peripheral blood. The V call is TRBV5-1, the J call TRBJ1-1; TRBD1 matches 7 bases. This clonotype was obtained from a human donor in a cohort sampled during active COVID-19. CDR3: CASSSTGDTEAFF. Written as DNA, the CDR3 is TGCGCCAGCAGCTCCACAGGGGACACTGAAGCTTTCTTT.